This TCR beta chain was recorded in a study of OX40 agonist ivuxolimab in advanced cancers. Broader study findings: On average, CD8+ T cells showed a greater number of expanded clones than CD4+. At 0.1 to 3.0 mg/kg and by week 6, clonal expansion occurred in CD4+ and CD8+ blood T cells.

The repertoire was sequenced with immunoSEQ multiplex PCR; TCRdb's copy has only in-frame clones and lacks some. The sample shows 35,000 to 50,000 clones, 80% to 90% of them seen only once. V was cut by 6 bases and J by 7 bases, with 6 bases left in between. The CDR3 loop spans 10 amino acids. Germline CDR1 is SNHLY and CDR2 is FYNNEI. Comment on this clone: Its antigen is not known.

This TCR derives from an adult with an advanced solid tumor such as melanoma, head and neck, liver or kidney cancer. Sequenced here: CD4+ or CD8+ T cells sorted from blood, sampled in a trial of the OX40 agonist ivuxolimab. The gene calls are TRBV2 and TRBJ1-1; D perhaps matches TRBD1 (5 bases). CDR3 DNA: TGTGCCAGCAGGCAGGGTGAAGCTTTCTTT. Residues: CASRQGEAFF.